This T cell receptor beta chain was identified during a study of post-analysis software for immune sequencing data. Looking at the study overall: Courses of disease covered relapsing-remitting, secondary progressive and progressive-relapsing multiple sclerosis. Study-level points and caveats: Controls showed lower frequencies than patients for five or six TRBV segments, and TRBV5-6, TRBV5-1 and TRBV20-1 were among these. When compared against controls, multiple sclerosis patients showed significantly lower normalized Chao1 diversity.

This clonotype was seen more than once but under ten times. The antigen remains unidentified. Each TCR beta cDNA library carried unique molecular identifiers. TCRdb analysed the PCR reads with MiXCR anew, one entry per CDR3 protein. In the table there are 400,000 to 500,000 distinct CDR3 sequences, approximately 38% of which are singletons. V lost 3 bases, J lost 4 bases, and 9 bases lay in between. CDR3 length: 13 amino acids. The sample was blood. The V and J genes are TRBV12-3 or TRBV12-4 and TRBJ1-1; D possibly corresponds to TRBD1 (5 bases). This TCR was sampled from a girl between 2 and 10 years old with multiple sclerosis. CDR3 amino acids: CASSFTGGTEAFF. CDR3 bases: TGTGCCAGCAGTTTTACCGGGGGCACTGAAGCTTTCTTT.